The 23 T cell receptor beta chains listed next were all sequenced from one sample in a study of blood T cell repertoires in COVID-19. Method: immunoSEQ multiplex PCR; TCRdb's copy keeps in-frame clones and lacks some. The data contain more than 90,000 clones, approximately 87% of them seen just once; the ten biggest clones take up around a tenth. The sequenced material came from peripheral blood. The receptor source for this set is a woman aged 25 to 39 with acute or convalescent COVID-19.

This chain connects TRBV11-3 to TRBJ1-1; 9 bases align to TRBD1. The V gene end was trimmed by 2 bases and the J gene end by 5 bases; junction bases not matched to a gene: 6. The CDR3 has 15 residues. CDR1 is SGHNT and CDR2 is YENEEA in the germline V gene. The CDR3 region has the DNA TGTGCCAGCAGCTTACGGACAGGGGCGGGGACTGAAGCTTTCTTT. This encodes CASSLRTGAGTEAFF.

The CDR3 sequence is CASSIQTGVSSYNEQFF. In DNA, the CDR3 is TGTGCCAGTAGTATTCAGACTGGAGTGAGCTCCTACAATGAGCAGTTCTTC. The chain recombines TRBV19 with TRBJ2-1; D ambiguous. Germline values: CDR1 LNHDA, CDR2 SQIVND (reference sequence). The CDR3 spans 17 residues. Trimming left V 3 bases short and J 0 bases short, with 15 bases between.

The CDR3 bases are TGTGCCAGCAGTTTAGGCAGGGGGTTTAACAACGAGCAGTACTTC. Protein: CASSLGRGFNNEQYF. This chain joins TRBV27 and TRBJ2-7; 7 positions match TRBD1. The CDR3 length is 15 residues. Trimming at V came to 2 bases and at J to 5 bases, leaving 9 bases not matched to a gene. Germline CDR1 reads MNHEY; CDR2 reads SMNVEV (reference sequence).

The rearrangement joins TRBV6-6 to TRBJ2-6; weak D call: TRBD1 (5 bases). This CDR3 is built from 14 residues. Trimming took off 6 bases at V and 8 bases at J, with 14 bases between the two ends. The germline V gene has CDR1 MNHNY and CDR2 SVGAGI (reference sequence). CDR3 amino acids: CASRYPDIPNVLTF. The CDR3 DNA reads TGTGCCAGCAGATACCCGGACATCCCCAACGTCCTGACTTTC.

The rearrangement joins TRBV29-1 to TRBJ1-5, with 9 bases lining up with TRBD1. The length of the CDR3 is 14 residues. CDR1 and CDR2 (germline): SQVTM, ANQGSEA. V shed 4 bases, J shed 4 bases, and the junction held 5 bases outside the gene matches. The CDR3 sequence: CSVVTGGPNQPQHF. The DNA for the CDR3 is TGCAGCGTTGTGACAGGGGGGCCAAATCAGCCCCAGCATTTT.

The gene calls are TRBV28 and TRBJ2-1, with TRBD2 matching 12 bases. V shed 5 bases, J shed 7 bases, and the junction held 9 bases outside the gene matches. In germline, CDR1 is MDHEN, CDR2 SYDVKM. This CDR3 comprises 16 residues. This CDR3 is CASSPVLAGGLNEQFF. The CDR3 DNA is TGTGCCAGCAGTCCTGTACTAGCGGGGGGATTGAATGAGCAGTTCTTC. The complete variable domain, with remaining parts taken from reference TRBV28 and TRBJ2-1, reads DVKVTQSSRYLVKRTGEKVFLECVQDMDHENMFWYRQDPGLGLRLIYFSYDVKMKEKGDIPEGYSVSREKKERFSLILESASTNQTSMYLCASSPVLAGGLNEQFFGPGTRLTVL.

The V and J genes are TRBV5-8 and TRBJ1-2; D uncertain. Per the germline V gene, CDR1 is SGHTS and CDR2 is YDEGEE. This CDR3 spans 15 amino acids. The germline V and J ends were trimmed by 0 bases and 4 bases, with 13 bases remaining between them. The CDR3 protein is CASSLDVQLTYGYTF. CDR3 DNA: TGTGCCAGCAGCTTGGACGTACAGCTGACCTATGGCTACACCTTC.

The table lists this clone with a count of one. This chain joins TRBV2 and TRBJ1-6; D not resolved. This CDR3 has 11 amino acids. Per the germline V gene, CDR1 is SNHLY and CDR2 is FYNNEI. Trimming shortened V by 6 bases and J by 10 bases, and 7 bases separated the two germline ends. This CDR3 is CASSPGSPLHF. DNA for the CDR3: TGTGCCAGCAGCCCCGGGTCACCCCTCCACTTT.

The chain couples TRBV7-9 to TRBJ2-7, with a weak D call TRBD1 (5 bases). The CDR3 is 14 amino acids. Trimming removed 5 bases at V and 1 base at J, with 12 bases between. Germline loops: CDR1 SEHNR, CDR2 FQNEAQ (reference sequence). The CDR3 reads CASSPRTQSYEQYF. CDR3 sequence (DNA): TGTGCCAGCAGCCCTCGGACACAATCCTACGAGCAGTACTTC.

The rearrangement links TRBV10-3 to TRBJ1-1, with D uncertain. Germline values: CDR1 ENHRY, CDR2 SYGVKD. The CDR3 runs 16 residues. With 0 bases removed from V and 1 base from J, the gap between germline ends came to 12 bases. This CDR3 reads CAISESRNSQNTEAFF. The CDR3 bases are TGTGCCATCAGTGAGTCTAGGAACAGCCAGAACACTGAAGCTTTCTTT.

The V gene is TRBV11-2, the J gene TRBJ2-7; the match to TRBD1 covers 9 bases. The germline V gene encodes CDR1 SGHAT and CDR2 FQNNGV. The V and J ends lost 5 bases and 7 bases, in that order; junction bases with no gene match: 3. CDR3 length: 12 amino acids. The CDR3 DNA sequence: TGTGCCAGCAGCCGGGACAGGGCGGAGCAGTACTTC. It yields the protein CASSRDRAEQYF.

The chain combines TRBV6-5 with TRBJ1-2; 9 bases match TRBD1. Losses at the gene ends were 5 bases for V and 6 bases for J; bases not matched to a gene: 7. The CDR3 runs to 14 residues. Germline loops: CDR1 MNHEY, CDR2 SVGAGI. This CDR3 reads CASSPSWTGDGYTF. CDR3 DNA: TGTGCCAGCAGTCCATCTTGGACAGGGGATGGCTACACCTTC.

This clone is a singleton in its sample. The CDR3 reads CARGGLREYGYTF. The CDR3 DNA is TGTGCCAGAGGTGGTTTACGGGAGTATGGCTACACCTTC. This sequence joins TRBV19 and TRBJ1-2, with unresolved D. Germline V gene lookup returns CDR1 LNHDA and CDR2 SQIVND (reference sequence). V lost 9 bases to trimming and J lost 5 bases, with 16 bases between them. This CDR3 region has 13 residues.

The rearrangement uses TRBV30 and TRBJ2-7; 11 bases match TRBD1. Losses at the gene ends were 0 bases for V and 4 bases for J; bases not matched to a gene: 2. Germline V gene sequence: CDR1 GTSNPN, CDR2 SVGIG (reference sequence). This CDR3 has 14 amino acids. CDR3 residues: CAWSVGQGDYEQYF. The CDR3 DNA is TGTGCCTGGAGTGTGGGACAGGGGGATTACGAGCAGTACTTC.

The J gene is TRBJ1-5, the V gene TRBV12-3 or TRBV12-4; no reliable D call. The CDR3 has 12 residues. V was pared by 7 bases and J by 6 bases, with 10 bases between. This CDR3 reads CASNFPFQPQHF. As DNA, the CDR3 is TGTGCCAGCAACTTCCCATTTCAGCCCCAGCATTTT.

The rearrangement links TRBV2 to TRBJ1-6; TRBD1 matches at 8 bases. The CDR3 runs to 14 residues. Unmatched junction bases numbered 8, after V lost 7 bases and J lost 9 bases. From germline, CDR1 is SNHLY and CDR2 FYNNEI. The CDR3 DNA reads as TGTGCCAGCACATCGGGACAGGCAACTTCACCCCTCCACTTT. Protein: CASTSGQATSPLHF.

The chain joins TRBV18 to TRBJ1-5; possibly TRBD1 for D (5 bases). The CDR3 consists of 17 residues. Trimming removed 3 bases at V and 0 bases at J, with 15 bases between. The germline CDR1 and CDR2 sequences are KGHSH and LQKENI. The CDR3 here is CASSPGGPRGSNQPQHF. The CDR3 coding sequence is TGTGCCAGCTCACCCGGGGGTCCTCGGGGTAGCAATCAGCCCCAGCATTTT.

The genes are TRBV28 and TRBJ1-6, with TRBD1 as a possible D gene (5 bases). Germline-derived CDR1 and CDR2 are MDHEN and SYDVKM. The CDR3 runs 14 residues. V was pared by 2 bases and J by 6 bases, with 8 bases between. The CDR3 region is CASSLDRSNSPLHF. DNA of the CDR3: TGTGCCAGCAGTTTAGACAGATCTAATTCACCCCTCCACTTT.

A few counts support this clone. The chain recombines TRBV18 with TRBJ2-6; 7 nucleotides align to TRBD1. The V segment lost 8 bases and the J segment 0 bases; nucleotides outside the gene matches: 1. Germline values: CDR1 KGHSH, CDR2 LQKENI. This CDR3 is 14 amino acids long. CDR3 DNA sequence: TGTGCCAGCGAGGGGGCCTCTGGGGCCAACGTCCTGACTTTC. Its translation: CASEGASGANVLTF.

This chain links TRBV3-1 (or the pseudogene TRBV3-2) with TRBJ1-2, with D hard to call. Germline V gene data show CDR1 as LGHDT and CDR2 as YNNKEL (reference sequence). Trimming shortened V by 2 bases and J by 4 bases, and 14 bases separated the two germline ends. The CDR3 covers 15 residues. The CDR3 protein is CASSQSNTPGYGYTF. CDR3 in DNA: TGTGCCAGCAGCCAATCTAACACCCCGGGCTATGGCTACACCTTC.

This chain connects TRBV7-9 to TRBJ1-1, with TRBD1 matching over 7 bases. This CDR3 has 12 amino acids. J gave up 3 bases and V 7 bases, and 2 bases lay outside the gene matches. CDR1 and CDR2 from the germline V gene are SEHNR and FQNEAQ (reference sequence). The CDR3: CASTQGDTEAFF. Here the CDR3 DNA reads TGTGCCAGCACCCAGGGGGACACTGAAGCTTTCTTT.

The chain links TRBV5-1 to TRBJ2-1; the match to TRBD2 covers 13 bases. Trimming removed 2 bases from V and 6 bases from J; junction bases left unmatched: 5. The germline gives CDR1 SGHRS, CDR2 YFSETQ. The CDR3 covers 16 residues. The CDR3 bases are TGCGCCAGCAGCTTTGGACTAGCGGGGGACTTCAATGAGCAGTTCTTC. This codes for CASSFGLAGDFNEQFF.

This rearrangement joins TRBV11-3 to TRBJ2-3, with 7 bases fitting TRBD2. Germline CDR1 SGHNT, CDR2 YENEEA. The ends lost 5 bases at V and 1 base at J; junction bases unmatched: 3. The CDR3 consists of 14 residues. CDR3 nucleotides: TGTGCCAGCAGCCCTACTAGCGGCACAGATACGCAGTATTTT. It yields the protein CASSPTSGTDTQYF.